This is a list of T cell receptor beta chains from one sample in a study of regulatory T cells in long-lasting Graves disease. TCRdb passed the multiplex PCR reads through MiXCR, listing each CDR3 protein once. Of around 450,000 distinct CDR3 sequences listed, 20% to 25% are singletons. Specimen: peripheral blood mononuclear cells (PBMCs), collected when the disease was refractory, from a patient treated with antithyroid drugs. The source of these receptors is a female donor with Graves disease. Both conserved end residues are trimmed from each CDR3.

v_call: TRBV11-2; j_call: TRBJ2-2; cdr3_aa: ASIIGGQLNTGELF
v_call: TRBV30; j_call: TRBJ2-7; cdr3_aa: AWSPGEGLQC
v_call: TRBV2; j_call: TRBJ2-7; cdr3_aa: ASSDIFGYEQY
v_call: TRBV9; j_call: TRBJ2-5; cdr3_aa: ASSVGSSGGTETQY
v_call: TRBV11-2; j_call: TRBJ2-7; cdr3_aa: ASSSPVGLAGECY
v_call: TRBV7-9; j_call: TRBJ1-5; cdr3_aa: ASSFSGDSNQPQH
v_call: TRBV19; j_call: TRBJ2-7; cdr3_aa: ASSKGQGNEQY
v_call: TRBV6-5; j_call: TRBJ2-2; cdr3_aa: ASSYGLAENTGELF
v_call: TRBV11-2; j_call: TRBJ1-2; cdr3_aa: ASSFAESTYGYT
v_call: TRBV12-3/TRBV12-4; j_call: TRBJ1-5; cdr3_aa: ASSLVGKSQPQH
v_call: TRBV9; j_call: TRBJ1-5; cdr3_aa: ASSRQGVDQPQH
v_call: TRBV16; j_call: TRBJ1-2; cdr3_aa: ASSSYRGLNYGYT
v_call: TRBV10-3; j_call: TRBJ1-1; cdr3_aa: AISEAPDYTEAF
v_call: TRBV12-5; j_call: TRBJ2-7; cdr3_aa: ASGLRLMGAWFHEQY
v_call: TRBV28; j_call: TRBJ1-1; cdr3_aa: ASSWDGEGTEAF
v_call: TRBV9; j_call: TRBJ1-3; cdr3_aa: ASSVGPRTDRSGNTIY
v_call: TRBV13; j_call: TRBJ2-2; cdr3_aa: ASNLGGNTGELF
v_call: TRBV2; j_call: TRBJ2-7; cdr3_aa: ASSRTSGSRGQY